This section outlines one T cell receptor (beta chain) sequence together with its context. Regarding time point: peripheral blood 6 weeks after treatment start. This sample is drawn from a study of PD-L1 blockade in urothelial cancer. Across the study: Blood analysis was done at 3 weeks (second dose) and 6 weeks after treatment began. Counts from blood samples showed a median of about 140,000 T cells.

This CDR3 is built from 15 residues. Trimming cost V 2 bases and J 2 bases, with 10 bases left between them. Per germline, CDR1 MNHNY and CDR2 SVGAGI (reference sequence). The repertoire was sequenced with immunoSEQ multiplex PCR; TCRdb's copy has only in-frame clones and lacks some. The sample includes tens of thousands of clones, approximately 86% of them seen just once. The sequences come from PBMCs, collected around atezolizumab (anti-PD-L1) treatment. The chain has TRBV6-6 and TRBJ2-1, with D maybe TRBD1 (6 bases). The sequence came from a man between 65 and 85 years old with urothelial cancer. CDR3 coding DNA: TGTGCCAGCAGTTACAGGGGGAACGCCTACAATGAGCAGTTCTTC. Translation: CASSYRGNAYNEQFF.